This T cell receptor beta chain was observed in a study of blood T cell repertoires in COVID-19 (dated by TCRdb to 2020 to 2021). Regarding the study in general: Samples covering the acute and convalescent phases of COVID-19 were provided by collaborators in the United States, Italy and Spain. The prospective study material was composed of cDNA or gDNA derived from T cells, B-cell-depleted T cells, or PBMCs. Subjects who had been exposed to COVID-19, were actively infected with it, or had recovered from it provided the deeply sampled blood TCRbeta repertoires that made up the dataset. A freely available public database, intended as a resource for researchers studying the immune response to SARS-CoV-2, is where the repertoires were released. The samples were drawn from the first 160 participants of the ongoing ImmuneRACE study and from 950 to 1,500 subjects provided by 6 global collaborators. Sample metadata almost always included a de-identified subject ID, COVID-19 status, age in years and sex. HLA class I and class II types, where available, came from metadata supplied by the sample provider rather than from assay-based typing.

Collaborating institutions collected whole blood in K2EDTA tubes following their own protocols. For TCRbeta analysis, collaborators shipped samples as frozen whole blood, isolated PBMCs, or DNA extracted from either of those sample types. Inclusive of the bounding cysteine and phenylalanine, the CDR3 is 11 residues long. The kept DNA is CDR3 alone, 33 bases in frame from the first base. The germline V gene sets CDR1 to MNHEY and CDR2 to SVGAGI. V is reduced by 4 bases and J by 5 bases, leaving a spacing of 6 bases between them. The paper as a whole reports these results and caveats: Clinical and demographic metadata were provided uncurated, with the amount varying by source and participant.

For this clone: Its antigen is currently not known. No much larger clone is present one base from it, and per-base qualities are unavailable.

TCRbeta CDR3 regions were amplified from genomic DNA by means of the immunoSEQ Assay, a bias-controlled multiplex PCR. Per the source publication's procedure: Nucleated cell counts per sample were estimated from amplification of reference gene primers within the assay. Sequence reads were collapsed and filtered to measure the absolute abundance of every unique TCRbeta CDR3 rearrangement. Productive Simpson clonality was computed per sample as the square root of Simpson's diversity index over productive rearrangements. TCRdb's version of the immuneACCESS table is confined to in-frame rearrangements and falls short of the full clone set. An unresolved V gene accounts for under half of the shortfall where checked; the remainder is of unknown origin. V, J and clone size are taken as reported in that table, and D and trimming were inferred from the DNA itself. The sample contains tens of thousands of clones, approximately 82% of them found a single time. The ten largest clones take up approximately 18% of the sample.

The chain links TRBV6-5 with TRBJ2-7, with the D gene not clear enough to name. Source material: peripheral blood. This receptor was identified in a woman older than 75 with acute or convalescent COVID-19. The sequence in DNA is TGTGCCAGCAGTTCCCTCCACGAGCAGTACTTC. It specifies CASSSLHEQYF.